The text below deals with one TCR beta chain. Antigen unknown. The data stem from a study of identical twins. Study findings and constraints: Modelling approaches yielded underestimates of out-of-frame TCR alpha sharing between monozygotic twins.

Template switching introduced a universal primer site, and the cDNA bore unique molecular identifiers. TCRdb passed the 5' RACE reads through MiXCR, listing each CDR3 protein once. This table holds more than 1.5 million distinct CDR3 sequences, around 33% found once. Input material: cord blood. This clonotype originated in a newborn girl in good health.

The CDR3 loop is CASSQERLDSTDTQYF. The CDR3 DNA follows: TGTGCCAGCAGCCAAGAGAGACTAGATAGCACAGATACGCAGTATTTT. This chain joins TRBV4-2 and TRBJ2-3; D is possibly TRBD2 (6 bases). With 0 bases removed from V and 0 bases from J, the gap between germline ends came to 10 bases. Germline CDR1 reads LGHNA; CDR2 reads YNFKEQ. The CDR3 runs to 16 residues.